One sample yielded the 27 T cell receptor beta chains listed below, sequenced in a study of human T cells and chemical hapten exposure. Stated time point: patch test 2, 6 weeks after DPC sensitization. Treatment specified: therapeutic diphenylcyclopropenone sensitization with weekly scalp DPC. TCRdb analysed the RACE reads with MiXCR anew, one entry per CDR3 protein. The table has more than 85,000 distinct CDR3 sequences, 9.2% seen once. The sample in question was whole blood, obtained in connection with sensitization to the hapten diphenylcyclopropenone (DPC). Receptor source: a woman between 35 and 50 years old with alopecia areata. Some clones in this sample may be carry-over from other donors' samples.

This clonotype was recorded at least ten times. The rearrangement links TRBV5-8 to TRBJ2-1; D call uncertain. The V end was cut by 0 bases, the J end by 0 bases, with 7 bases between. Germline V lookup: CDR1 SGHTS, CDR2 YDEGEE. The CDR3 is 15 amino acids. The CDR3 is CASSLEGTSYNEQFF. CDR3 coding DNA: TGTGCCAGCAGCTTGGAGGGAACCTCCTACAATGAGCAGTTCTTC.

This clonotype was counted a few times. The V gene is TRBV10-3, the J gene TRBJ2-3; TRBD1 matches at 8 bases. V shed 8 bases and J 2 bases; nucleotides not matched to a gene: 9. The CDR3 covers 15 residues. From germline, CDR1 is ENHRY and CDR2 SYGVKD. The CDR3 here is CAIRPGTGPTDTQYF. CDR3 nucleotides: TGTGCCATCCGGCCGGGGACAGGACCCACAGATACGCAGTATTTT.

The table lists this clonotype with a few counts. Germline is not matched at one junction end, which may reflect a read error. This chain uses TRBV7-7 with TRBJ2-6, with D perhaps matching TRBD1 (5 bases). The CDR3 consists of 15 residues. Per the germline V gene, CDR1 is SSHAT and CDR2 is FNYEAQ (reference sequence). The DNA for the CDR3 is TGTGCTAGCAGCCCAGGGCCGGCTGGGGCCAACGTCCTGACTTTC. It encodes CASSPGPAGANVLTF.

This clonotype was seen ten or more times. This chain links TRBV18 with TRBJ1-2; 7 bases agree with TRBD1. The CDR3 runs 13 residues. Germline V gene lookup returns CDR1 KGHSH and CDR2 LQKENI. The J segment lost 6 bases and the V segment lost 2 bases, leaving 3 bases of the junction unmatched. The CDR3, as DNA: TGTGCCAGCTCACCAGCCAGGGGGAATGGCTACACCTTC. Translated: CASSPARGNGYTF.

The chain employs TRBV20-1 and TRBJ1-2; D possibly corresponds to TRBD1 (6 bases). V gave up 5 bases and J gave up 4 bases, with 17 bases separating them. CDR3 length: 14 residues. Germline assignment: CDR1 DFQATT and CDR2 SNEGSKA (reference sequence). The CDR3 coding sequence is TGCAGTGCTCCCCCTGGGGGCAAGACCTATGGCTACACCTTC. Protein product: CSAPPGGKTYGYTF.

At least ten counts were recorded for this clonotype. The CDR3 DNA follows: TGCAGTGCTACCAGGAATGGCTACACCTTC. Translated: CSATRNGYTF. The chain uses TRBV20-1 and TRBJ1-2; D gene uncertain. Trimming removed 4 bases from V and 6 bases from J, with 6 bases in between. Per the germline V gene, CDR1 is DFQATT and CDR2 is SNEGSKA (reference sequence). This CDR3 region has 10 residues.

This clonotype was recorded many times. This chain links TRBV12-3 or TRBV12-4 with TRBJ1-2, with TRBD1 as a possible D gene (6 bases). The CDR3 loop spans 13 amino acids. Trimming cost V 5 bases and J 6 bases, with 13 bases left between them. CDR3 nucleotides: TGTGCCAGCAGTCCGGCCCGACAGGATGGCTACACCTTC. As protein: CASSPARQDGYTF.

On this clonotype itself: It may be a read error: a sequence one base away is much more abundant. The CDR3: CATLGSDRYEQYF. CDR3 DNA: TGTGCCACGTTAGGATCCGACAGGTACGAGCAGTACTTC. The rearrangement links TRBV27 to TRBJ2-7; D perhaps matches TRBD1 (6 bases). Germline V gene lookup returns CDR1 MNHEY and CDR2 SMNVEV (reference sequence). V dropped 10 bases and J dropped 4 bases, with 17 bases sitting between them. This CDR3 spans 13 amino acids.

In its sample, this clonotype was seen many times. The chain joins TRBV20-1 to TRBJ2-5, with D perhaps assigned TRBD1 or TRBD2 (5 bases each). The germline V gene encodes CDR1 DFQATT and CDR2 SNEGSKA (reference sequence). Trimming pared 3 bases from V and 3 bases from J, leaving 17 bases between. The CDR3 loop spans 15 amino acids. The DNA of the CDR3 is TGCAGTGCTAGTCAGACAGCGGATGTAGAAGAGACCCAGTACTTC. This sequence encodes CSASQTADVEETQYF.

This clonotype was detected many times. The genes are TRBV6-1 and TRBJ1-2; the match to TRBD1 covers 7 bases. After removal of 6 bases from V and 12 bases from J, the junction contained 13 bases not matched to a gene. The CDR3 covers 13 residues. Per germline, CDR1 MNHNS and CDR2 SASEGT. The CDR3 DNA reads TGTGCCAGCAGCCCGGACAGGTTACTAGGTGACACCTTC. This sequence encodes CASSPDRLLGDTF.

This clonotype was observed many times. CDR3 region: CASSTRWTSGVNEQFF. The CDR3, as DNA: TGTGCCAGCAGCACCCGTTGGACTAGCGGGGTCAATGAGCAGTTCTTC. V is TRBV11-2 and J is TRBJ2-1; 12 bases fit TRBD2. The trim removed 5 bases at V and 6 bases at J, leaving 8 bases unmatched. Germline V lookup: CDR1 SGHAT, CDR2 FQNNGV. The CDR3 spans 16 residues.

This clonotype was counted a few times. This chain uses TRBV10-3 with TRBJ2-3; D perhaps matches TRBD2 (6 bases). V lost 6 bases and J 2 bases, leaving 18 bases between the germline ends. Germline V gene data show CDR1 as ENHRY and CDR2 as SYGVKD. The CDR3 runs to 16 residues. The CDR3 nucleotides read TGTGCCATCAGCCCACTGGAGGGGCCAGTCACAGATACGCAGTATTTT. Translation gives CAISPLEGPVTDTQYF.

In its sample, this clonotype was seen a few times. The gene calls are TRBV12-3 or TRBV12-4 and TRBJ1-6; TRBD1 might be the D (5 bases). The germline V and J ends were trimmed by 5 bases and 7 bases, with 15 bases remaining between them. This CDR3 comprises 15 residues. The CDR3 loop reads CASSLRQRSNSPLHF. The CDR3 DNA sequence: TGTGCCAGCAGTCTCAGACAGCGATCGAATTCACCCCTCCACTTT.

J is TRBJ1-1 and V is TRBV29-1, with D unresolved. CDR3 size: 12 residues. V lost 5 bases and J 1 base, leaving 8 bases between the germline ends. Germline V gives CDR1 SQVTM, CDR2 ANQGSEA. This CDR3 reads CSVLRKNTEAFF. The CDR3 DNA follows: TGCAGCGTTCTACGGAAGAACACTGAAGCTTTCTTT.

This clonotype was recorded at least ten times. This chain links TRBV29-1 with TRBJ2-3, with no clear D. The CDR3 runs to 13 residues. V lost 3 bases and J 8 bases, leaving 15 bases between the germline ends. The V gene's germline CDR1 is SQVTM and CDR2 ANQGSEA. CDR3 nucleotides: TGCAGCGTTGATGACGGCGAAAGGACTACGCAGTATTTT. This sequence encodes CSVDDGERTTQYF.

This clonotype was seen many times. V usage is TRBV14 and J usage is TRBJ2-2; a possible D gene is TRBD1 (6 bases). This CDR3 is built from 20 residues. V was trimmed by 4 bases and J by 7 bases, leaving 31 bases between them. Germline V lookup: CDR1 SGHDN, CDR2 FVKESK. The CDR3 spells CASSPKIQVLGGKYGGELFF. The CDR3 DNA follows: TGTGCCAGCAGCCCCAAGATTCAAGTTCTAGGGGGAAAATATGGCGGGGAGCTGTTTTTT.

This clonotype was seen at least ten times. V and J are TRBV5-4 and TRBJ1-4, with TRBD1 as a possible D gene (5 bases). Germline values: CDR1 SGHNT, CDR2 YYREEE (reference sequence). V was clipped by 2 bases and J by 8 bases, with 13 bases between them. The CDR3 covers 14 residues. CDR3 in DNA: TGTGCCAGCAGCTTTACAGGTTCCAGGGAAAAACTGTTTTTT. Encoded protein: CASSFTGSREKLFF.

This rearrangement joins TRBV12-3 or TRBV12-4 to TRBJ1-5; D may be TRBD1 (5 bases). This CDR3 has 18 residues. With 3 bases removed from V and 2 bases from J, the gap between germline ends came to 20 bases. The CDR3 DNA reads TGTGCCAGCAGTTTGCCAGGGTGGGGGAGACATGGCAATCAGCCCCAGCATTTT. It is translated as CASSLPGWGRHGNQPQHF.

The chain has TRBV12-3 or TRBV12-4 and TRBJ2-5; TRBD2 matches 7 bases. J gave up 5 bases and V 6 bases, and 6 bases lay outside the gene matches. The CDR3 is 13 amino acids. The CDR3 loop is CASSRDYYETQYF. CDR3 DNA: TGTGCCAGCAGCCGGGACTATTATGAGACCCAGTACTTC.

This clonotype appeared a few times. The chain employs TRBV5-1 and TRBJ1-3; tentatively, D is TRBD1 (5 bases). Looked up from germline, CDR1 is SGHRS and CDR2 is YFSETQ. The V end lost 4 bases, the J end lost 2 bases, and 13 bases lay between the germline ends. The CDR3 has 15 amino acids. The CDR3 here is CASSLDGTPGNTIYF. CDR3 in DNA: TGCGCCAGCAGCCTGGACGGGACCCCTGGAAACACCATATATTTT. The full variable domain, in which reference TRBV5-1 and TRBJ1-3 provide the parts outside the CDR3, is KAGVTQTPRYLIKTRGQQVTLSCSPISGHRSVSWYQQTPGQGLQFLFEYFSETQRNKGNFPGRFSGRQFSNSRSEMNVSTLELGDSALYLCASSLDGTPGNTIYFGEGSWLTVV.

This clonotype was seen ten or more times. The chain is built from TRBV10-3 and TRBJ1-1; tentatively, D is TRBD1 (5 bases). The CDR3 totals 13 residues. The V gene lost 3 bases and the J gene lost 6 bases, with 11 bases spanning the gap. Germline CDR1 ENHRY, CDR2 SYGVKD. The CDR3 is CAISEQEGAEAFF. The CDR3 DNA reads TGTGCCATCAGTGAACAGGAGGGCGCTGAAGCTTTCTTT.

Ten or more counts support this clonotype. The rearrangement links TRBV28 to TRBJ1-4; D may be TRBD1 (6 bases). The CDR3 covers 15 residues. V lost 4 bases and J lost 0, with 9 bases in between. CDR1 is MDHEN and CDR2 is SYDVKM in the germline V gene. This CDR3 reads CASSYQGSTNEKLFF. The CDR3 nucleotides read TGTGCCAGCAGTTACCAGGGGTCAACTAATGAAAAACTGTTTTTT.

This clonotype was seen a few times. The chain recombines TRBV5-1 with TRBJ2-5; 8 nucleotides line up with TRBD2. V lost 2 bases to trimming and J lost 5 bases; unmatched junction nucleotides: 5. The CDR3 runs to 14 residues. Germline values: CDR1 SGHRS, CDR2 YFSETQ. Here the CDR3 reads CASSFPGGPETQYF. The CDR3, as DNA: TGCGCCAGCAGCTTTCCGGGGGGGCCGGAGACCCAGTACTTC.

With regard to this clonotype: A much larger clone is a single base away; this may be a read error. CDR3 sequence reads: CASSLGLENTEAFF. CDR3 coding DNA: TGTGCCAGCAGCCTGGGCCTGGAGAACACTGAAGCTTTCTTT. The V and J genes are TRBV2 and TRBJ1-1; D ambiguous. The germline CDR1 and CDR2 sequences are SNHLY and FYNNEI. This CDR3 has 14 residues. Trimming took 6 bases from V and 1 from J, leaving 12 bases between them.

This clonotype was detected ten times or more. The rearrangement joins TRBV14 to TRBJ1-1, with 8 positions matching TRBD1. V was clipped by 7 bases and J by 4 bases; unmatched bases: 11. CDR3 length equals 15 residues. Germline CDR1 reads SGHDN; CDR2 reads FVKESK. The DNA for the CDR3 is TGTGCCAGCACCGGACAGGGTCTATTGGGCACTGAAGCTTTCTTT. Protein: CASTGQGLLGTEAFF.

This clonotype was counted at least ten times. The genes are TRBV5-5 and TRBJ1-6; 7 bases match TRBD1. After removal of 4 bases from V and 3 bases from J, the junction contained 10 bases not matched to a gene. The germline V gene encodes CDR1 SGHKS and CDR2 YYEKEE (reference sequence). The length of the CDR3 is 17 residues. This CDR3 is CASSQAWDSHYNSPLHF. The CDR3 nucleotides read TGTGCCAGCAGCCAGGCATGGGACAGTCACTATAATTCACCCCTCCACTTT.

This clonotype was seen at least ten times. This rearrangement joins TRBV6-2 or TRBV6-3 to TRBJ2-1; 9 bases line up with TRBD2. This CDR3 is 14 amino acids long. V gave up 10 bases and J gave up 7 bases; unmatched junction bases: 11. The germline V gene encodes CDR1 MNHEY and CDR2 SVGEGT. In nucleotides, the CDR3 is TGTGCCACCTACGAGGCGGGGGGGCCGAATGAGCAGTTCTTC. Its translation is CATYEAGGPNEQFF.